This entry lists 18 T cell receptor beta chains sequenced from one sample in a study of HIV-infected patients and healthy controls. Using its own MiXCR run on the 5' RACE reads, TCRdb lists one record per CDR3 protein. The sample lists tens of thousands of distinct CDR3 sequences; about 19% were seen once. The sequencing input was CD4+ T cells from blood. The receptors were sampled from a human donor in good health.

The CDR3 nucleotides are TGTGCCATCAGTGCGGCAGGGGTCGGCTACACCTTC. This gives the protein CAISAAGVGYTF. The chain has TRBV10-3 and TRBJ1-2, with D possibly matching TRBD1 (6 bases). V gave up 4 bases and J gave up 8 bases, with 11 bases separating them. Germline V gene sequence: CDR1 ENHRY, CDR2 SYGVKD. CDR3 length: 12 residues.

The chain employs TRBV2 and TRBJ2-1; D unclear. Germline V gives CDR1 SNHLY, CDR2 FYNNEI. This CDR3 has 13 amino acids. V was trimmed by 3 bases and J by 4 bases, leaving 7 bases between them. CDR3 nucleotide sequence: TGTGCCAGCAGTGACAACGGTTACAATGAGCAGTTCTTC. It encodes CASSDNGYNEQFF.

This clonotype turned up a few times. The chain couples TRBV2 to TRBJ2-3, with 13 bases that match TRBD2. The CDR3 covers 16 residues. Germline V CDR1 and CDR2: SNHLY, FYNNEI. J was trimmed by 5 bases and V by 7 bases; bases with no gene match: 9. The CDR3, as DNA: TGTGCCAGCACCGCCGGGACTAGCGGGGCGGGAGATACGCAGTATTTT. Translating gives CASTAGTSGAGDTQYF.

The chain joins TRBV5-1 to TRBJ1-1; unclear D gene. This CDR3 is built from 17 residues. In germline, CDR1 is SGHRS, CDR2 YFSETQ. V was trimmed by 1 base and J by 1 base, leaving 17 bases between them. The CDR3: CASSLRPMELQNTEAFF. Here the CDR3 DNA reads TGCGCCAGCAGCTTGCGCCCCATGGAGCTCCAGAACACTGAAGCTTTCTTT.

This clonotype was seen ten or more times. V and J are TRBV10-3 and TRBJ1-2; D is perhaps TRBD1 (6 bases). The V and J ends lost 3 bases and 4 bases respectively, with 9 bases between them. Per the germline V gene, CDR1 is ENHRY and CDR2 is SYGVKD. This CDR3 region has 13 residues. CDR3 DNA: TGTGCCATCAGTGACAGGGGACCCTATGGCTACACCTTC. Translation gives CAISDRGPYGYTF.

The gene calls are TRBV5-1 and TRBJ2-7; perhaps TRBD2 as D (5 bases). The CDR3 runs to 14 residues. V was clipped by 4 bases and J by 3 bases, with 14 bases between them. The germline gives CDR1 SGHRS, CDR2 YFSETQ. This chain's CDR3 is CASSIGLTGYEQYF. CDR3 nucleotide sequence: TGCGCCAGCAGCATAGGACTGACTGGCTACGAGCAGTACTTC.

The chain joins TRBV11-2 to TRBJ1-1; D possibly corresponds to TRBD1 (6 bases). The CDR3 spans 16 residues. Germline CDR1 and CDR2: SGHAT and FQNNGV. V dropped 5 bases and J dropped 0 bases, with 16 bases sitting between them. The CDR3 loop is CASSPSPGQMNTEAFF. CDR3 DNA sequence: TGTGCCAGCAGCCCTAGCCCGGGACAAATGAACACTGAAGCTTTCTTT.

The rearrangement joins TRBV10-3 to TRBJ1-3, with D unresolved. Germline V lookup: CDR1 ENHRY, CDR2 SYGVKD. This CDR3 contains 13 residues. V gave up 10 bases and J gave up 0 bases, with 10 bases separating them. CDR3 sequence (DNA): TGTGCCAGCGGCGGACTCTCTGGAAACACCATATATTTT. Residues: CASGGLSGNTIYF.

This clonotype came up many times. The chain employs TRBV29-1 and TRBJ2-7; 12 bases are shared with TRBD2. Germline values: CDR1 SQVTM, CDR2 ANQGSEA. Trimming took 4 bases from V and 0 from J; bases not matched to a gene: 7. The CDR3 has 16 amino acids. The CDR3, as DNA: TGCAGCGTTGCGGGTGGACTAGCGGGACCCTCCTACGAGCAGTACTTC. This translates into CSVAGGLAGPSYEQYF.

This clonotype was counted a few times. V gene TRBV20-1 combines with J gene TRBJ2-4; the match to TRBD1 covers 7 bases. With 6 bases clipped from V and 6 bases from J, the junction kept 17 bases outside the gene matches. CDR3 length: 16 amino acids. Germline V CDR1 and CDR2: DFQATT, SNEGSKA (reference sequence). CDR3 nucleotides: TGCAGTGCCCTGTCCCGGGACAGAGGCGATGGAAACATTCAGTACTTC. Translated: CSALSRDRGDGNIQYF.

In its sample, this clonotype was seen many times. V gene TRBV11-2 combines with J gene TRBJ1-5; 9 bases fit TRBD1. With V trimmed by 6 bases and J by 6 bases, 6 bases remained unmatched. The CDR3 runs 14 residues. Germline CDR1 is SGHAT and CDR2 is FQNNGV. CDR3 amino acids: CASSSGQGIQPQHF. CDR3 DNA sequence: TGTGCCAGCAGTTCGGGACAGGGAATTCAGCCCCAGCATTTT.

This chain joins TRBV5-4 and TRBJ2-3; 11 nucleotides match TRBD1. The trim removed 4 bases at V and 7 bases at J, leaving 8 bases unmatched. Germline CDR1 is SGHNT and CDR2 is YYREEE (reference sequence). The CDR3 has 15 amino acids. CDR3 bases: TGTGCCAGCAGCCAGGGACAGGGGGTGATGAATACGCAGTATTTT. Translated, it gives CASSQGQGVMNTQYF.

V usage is TRBV19 and J usage is TRBJ1-2; the match to TRBD1 covers 7 bases. J was trimmed by 2 bases and V by 3 bases; bases with no gene match: 12. Germline lookup yields CDR1 LNHDA and CDR2 SQIVND (reference sequence). The CDR3 has 17 amino acids. The CDR3 region has the DNA TGTGCCAGTAGTATCCTCACCGGCAGGGGGTTAAACTATGGCTACACCTTC. Translating it yields CASSILTGRGLNYGYTF.

Many counts were recorded for this clonotype. The rearrangement links TRBV12-3 or TRBV12-4 to TRBJ2-6; a possible D gene is TRBD2 (5 bases). The CDR3 runs to 15 residues. V lost 3 bases and J lost 2, with 8 bases in between. The DNA for the CDR3 is TGTGCCAGCAGTTTGTCCGGGACTGGGGCCAACGTCCTGACTTTC. It encodes CASSLSGTGANVLTF.

In its sample, this clonotype was seen many times. The chain joins TRBV11-2 to TRBJ1-5; a possible D gene is TRBD1 (6 bases). The ends were cut back, 4 bases at V and 0 bases at J, with 10 bases in the middle. The CDR3 runs to 15 residues. Germline lookup yields CDR1 SGHAT and CDR2 FQNNGV. The CDR3 spells CASSSGDYSNQPQHF. DNA for the CDR3: TGTGCCAGCAGCTCAGGGGATTATAGCAATCAGCCCCAGCATTTT.

The chain uses TRBV7-2 and TRBJ2-3; 9 nucleotides match TRBD2. The CDR3 is made up of 16 amino acids. The ends lost 1 base at V and 2 bases at J; junction bases unmatched: 4. CDR1 SGHTA and CDR2 FQGNSA come from the germline V gene. CDR3 DNA sequence: TGTGCCAGCAGCTTAGGGCTAGCGGGAATCACAGATACGCAGTATTTT. Translated: CASSLGLAGITDTQYF.

This clonotype was seen only a few times. V and J are TRBV2 and TRBJ2-3; perhaps TRBD1 as D (7 bases). The CDR3 is 17 amino acids. The V gene lost 6 bases and the J gene lost 3 bases, with 22 bases spanning the gap. CDR1 is SNHLY, CDR2 FYNNEI, per germline. CDR3 sequence: CASSAKPTGTGTDTQYF. As DNA, the CDR3 is TGTGCCAGCAGCGCAAAACCGACAGGGACTGGGACAGATACGCAGTATTTT.

This chain joins TRBV20-1 and TRBJ2-3; D is unclear. The V end lost 6 bases, the J end lost 3 bases, and 10 bases lay between the germline ends. The CDR3 runs to 12 residues. Germline assignment: CDR1 DFQATT and CDR2 SNEGSKA (reference sequence). The CDR3 loop is CSASVGTDTQYF. The CDR3 nucleotides are TGCAGTGCGTCCGTCGGGACAGATACGCAGTATTTT.